The source of this T cell receptor beta chain is a study of shared clonotypes between healthy human individuals. The germline V and J ends were trimmed by 2 bases and 6 bases, with 8 bases remaining between them. Germline CDR1 is MNHEY and CDR2 is SMNVEV (reference sequence). The CDR3 contains 13 residues. CD45RA+ naive and CD45RA-negative memory subsets were separated from CD4+ cells. Sequenced by immunoSEQ multiplex PCR; TCRdb stores in-frame clones only, minus some. The repertoire holds 2 million to 2.5 million clones, with about 90% as singletons. The rearrangement links TRBV27 to TRBJ1-5, with D maybe TRBD1 (5 bases). Sequenced: naive CD4+ T cells from PBMCs. Subset defined: CD45RA+ positively selected. The receptor's source is a young man in good health. Some clones in this sample may be carry-over from other donors' samples. The CDR3, as DNA: TGTGCCAGCAGTTTACAGGGTGCTCAGCCCCAGCATTTT. Translated, it gives CASSLQGAQPQHF.